This T cell receptor (beta chain) appears in the sequencing data of a study of blood T cell repertoires in COVID-19. Overall study: Collection of acute and convalescent COVID-19 samples took place in the United States, Italy and Spain. PBMCs, B-cell-depleted T cells, or T cells provided the cDNA or gDNA that made up the material.

Germline lookup yields CDR1 GTSNPN and CDR2 SVGIG (reference sequence). Trimming cost V 0 bases and J 5 bases; bases outside gene matches: 5. CDR3 length: 15 amino acids. Measured with immunoSEQ multiplex PCR; TCRdb has only the in-frame clones, and not every one. The sample records approximately 220,000 clones, less than 90% being singletons. This TCR was recovered from a woman between 55 and 75 years old who had recovered from COVID-19. This chain connects TRBV30 to TRBJ1-1; the match to TRBD1 covers 11 bases. Sequencing was performed on peripheral blood. CDR3 loop: CAWSVFGTGGTEAFF. In DNA form, the CDR3 reads TGTGCCTGGAGTGTATTTGGGACAGGGGGAACTGAAGCTTTCTTT.